This T cell receptor beta chain was recovered during a study of blood T cell repertoires in COVID-19. Sequencing used immunoSEQ multiplex PCR; TCRdb keeps in-frame clones, though not all of them. The sample lists around 95,000 clones; 87% were seen once. The germline V gene encodes CDR1 SGHRS and CDR2 YFSETQ. This CDR3 contains 17 residues. V was shortened by 1 base and J by 19 bases, with 30 bases between the two germline ends. The source of this sequence is a man aged 25-40 years in a cohort sampled during active COVID-19. The gene calls are TRBV5-1 and TRBJ1-6; D call uncertain. Input material: peripheral blood. The CDR3 DNA reads as TGCGCCAGCAGCTTGAGCCCAATGAGGGCGAATGGGAGGGAAGGACACTTT. It encodes CASSLSPMRANGREGHF.